This TCR beta chain was observed in a study of Ad26.COV2.S vaccination and SARS-CoV-2 variants. Study-wide background: The trial was COV1001 and the donor's arm was Ad26.COV2.S. Administration of Ad26.COV2.S was intramuscular, either once or twice 56 days apart.

A few counts support this clone. Repertoires were generated with immunoSEQ multiplex PCR, while TCRdb's copy carries only in-frame clones and drops some. The sample yields just over 350,000 clones, roughly 84% seen once. This sample's treatment: approximately 18 received Ad26.COV2.S at low or high dose, single or two shots; 5 received placebo; per-sample allocation not given. Sampling was done on day 63 after the first vaccine or placebo injection. Expressing Wuhan-strain SARS-CoV-2 spike, an Ad26 vector served as the vaccine. Germline loops: CDR1 SGHNT, CDR2 YYREEE (reference sequence). The length of the CDR3 is 16 residues. The J segment lost 2 bases and the V segment lost 6 bases, leaving 12 bases of the junction unmatched.

Sequenced here: peripheral blood, sampled in a trial of Ad26.COV2.S vaccine versus placebo. This TCR was recovered from a person between 18 and 65 years old who received the Ad26.COV2.S COVID-19 vaccine or a placebo. The V and J genes are TRBV5-4 and TRBJ2-3; TRBD2 matches at 7 bases. CDR3 amino acids: CASTPSGGSITDTQYF. The CDR3 DNA reads as TGTGCCAGCACCCCTTCCGGGGGGTCAATCACAGATACGCAGTATTTT.